The 12 T cell receptor beta chains presented below share a single source sample, sequenced in a study of OX40 agonist ivuxolimab in advanced cancers. Library construction relied on the immunoSEQ multiplex PCR assay. This is the immuneACCESS table as TCRdb keeps it, with only in-frame sequences that have V and J called. A part of the clones is gone; compared with another copy, unresolved V genes explain less than half, and the rest is unexplained. This sample has tens of thousands of clones in its table, and roughly 83% of those were observed once. About 7% of the sample rests with the top ten. Sequenced material: CD4+ or CD8+ T cells sorted from blood, taken in a trial of the OX40 agonist ivuxolimab. These TCRs come from an adult with an advanced solid tumor such as melanoma, head and neck, liver or kidney cancer.

The chain uses TRBV19 and TRBJ1-5, with D maybe TRBD1 (5 bases). CDR1 is LNHDA and CDR2 is SQIVND in the germline V gene (reference sequence). This CDR3 spans 18 amino acids. V shed 0 bases and J shed 2 bases, with 17 bases lying between them. As DNA, the CDR3 is TGTGCCAGTAGTATAGATCGTGGGGGGTTTAGAGGCAATCAGCCCCAGCATTTT. Translation: CASSIDRGGFRGNQPQHF.

The rearrangement uses TRBV5-4 and TRBJ2-5; no definite D call. The CDR3 sequence is 13 residues long. Trimming shortened V by 2 bases and J by 2 bases, and 7 bases separated the two germline ends. Germline V gene data show CDR1 as SGHNT and CDR2 as YYREEE (reference sequence). The CDR3 is CASSFSPQETQYF. As DNA, the CDR3 is TGTGCCAGCAGCTTTAGCCCGCAAGAGACCCAGTACTTC.

The chain links TRBV9 to TRBJ1-4, with 9 bases aligning to TRBD1. With V trimmed by 0 bases and J by 5 bases, 8 bases remained unmatched. This CDR3 contains 17 residues. Germline CDR1 SGDLS, CDR2 YYNGEE. CDR3 amino acids: CASSVGVTGTGNEKLFF. CDR3 in DNA: TGTGCCAGCAGCGTAGGGGTAACCGGGACAGGGAATGAAAAACTGTTTTTT.

V and J are TRBV6-1 and TRBJ1-1; 9 nucleotides line up with TRBD1. The ends lost 4 bases at V and 0 bases at J; junction bases unmatched: 6. CDR3 length: 16 residues. Germline CDR1 reads MNHNS; CDR2 reads SASEGT. In DNA form, the CDR3 reads TGTGCCAGCAGTGGAATAGGACAGGGGATGAACACTGAAGCTTTCTTT. It codes for CASSGIGQGMNTEAFF.

This clone showed up just once. The chain couples TRBV6-5 to TRBJ2-7; 9 bases align to TRBD1. The germline CDR1 and CDR2 sequences are MNHEY and SVGAGI. CDR3 size: 14 residues. Germline trimming cut 6 bases from V and 3 bases from J; bases unmatched to any gene: 6. The CDR3 loop reads CASRIGQGLYEQYF. CDR3 DNA sequence: TGTGCCAGCAGAATTGGACAGGGGCTCTACGAGCAGTACTTC.

The chain has TRBV7-3 and TRBJ2-3; a possible D gene is TRBD2 (6 bases). V lost 5 bases to trimming and J lost 0 bases, with 15 bases between them. This CDR3 is built from 16 residues. Germline CDR1 reads SGHTA; CDR2 reads FQGTGA. CDR3 bases: TGTGCCAGCAGCCTACGGGGCGGGAAGAGCACAGATACGCAGTATTTT. Protein product: CASSLRGGKSTDTQYF.

V is TRBV19 and J is TRBJ2-7, with unresolved D. Trimming pared 3 bases from V and 2 bases from J, leaving 8 bases between. Germline CDR1 is LNHDA and CDR2 is SQIVND (reference sequence). This CDR3 has 13 amino acids. The CDR3 spells CASSIGITYEQYF. The CDR3 DNA reads TGTGCCAGTAGTATCGGTATAACCTACGAGCAGTACTTC.

V is TRBV9 and J is TRBJ1-6, with 8 bases that match TRBD1. The V and J ends lost 0 bases and 10 bases, in that order; junction bases with no gene match: 3. CDR3 length equals 14 residues. Germline-derived CDR1 and CDR2 are SGDLS and YYNGEE. In DNA, the CDR3 is TGTGCCAGCAGCGTAGCAGGACAGGGCTCACCCCTCCACTTT. This gives the protein CASSVAGQGSPLHF.

The chain employs TRBV5-5 and TRBJ2-2; D gene unclear. This CDR3 is 17 amino acids long. Between the trimmed V and J ends, which lost 0 bases and 0 bases, there was a span of 12 bases. The germline V gene encodes CDR1 SGHKS and CDR2 YYEKEE (reference sequence). Written as DNA, the CDR3 is TGTGCCAGCAGCTTGGGGGCCCAATCTGCGAACACCGGGGAGCTGTTTTTT. Residues: CASSLGAQSANTGELFF. Drawing the rest from reference TRBV5-5 and TRBJ2-2, the complete variable domain is DAGVTQSPTHLIKTRGQQVTLRCSPISGHKSVSWYQQVLGQGPQFIFQYYEKEERGRGNFPDRFSARQFPNYSSELNVNALLLGDSALYLCASSLGAQSANTGELFFGEGSRLTVL.

The chain employs TRBV21-1 and TRBJ1-2; TRBD1 reflects the table's D call only, with no check against the DNA. TRBV21-1 is a pseudogene segment. CDR3 length: 15 residues. Here the CDR3 DNA reads TGTGCCAGCAGCAAAGGTCGACAGGTCAACTATGGCTACACCTTC. Protein: CASSKGRQVNYGYTF.

The chain recombines TRBV19 with TRBJ2-5, with D uncertain. The V gene lost 6 bases and the J gene lost 2 bases, with 7 bases spanning the gap. The CDR3 sequence is 12 residues long. Germline CDR1 reads LNHDA; CDR2 reads SQIVND (reference sequence). CDR3 DNA sequence: TGTGCCAGTAGCACGGATCAAGAGACCCAGTACTTC. Amino acids: CASSTDQETQYF.

This rearrangement joins TRBV19 to TRBJ2-2, with no clear D. The CDR3 runs 14 residues. CDR1 LNHDA and CDR2 SQIVND come from the germline V gene (reference sequence). V was cut by 0 bases and J by 2 bases, with 4 bases left in between. CDR3 coding DNA: TGTGCCAGTAGTATAGAAGGTAACACCGGGGAGCTGTTTTTT. The encoded protein is CASSIEGNTGELFF. Supplemented by reference TRBV19 and TRBJ2-2, the full variable domain reads DGGITQSPKYLFRKEGQNVTLSCEQNLNHDAMYWYRQDPGQGLRLIYYSQIVNDFQKGDIAEGYSVSREKKESFPLTVTSAQKNPTAFYLCASSIEGNTGELFFGEGSRLTVL.